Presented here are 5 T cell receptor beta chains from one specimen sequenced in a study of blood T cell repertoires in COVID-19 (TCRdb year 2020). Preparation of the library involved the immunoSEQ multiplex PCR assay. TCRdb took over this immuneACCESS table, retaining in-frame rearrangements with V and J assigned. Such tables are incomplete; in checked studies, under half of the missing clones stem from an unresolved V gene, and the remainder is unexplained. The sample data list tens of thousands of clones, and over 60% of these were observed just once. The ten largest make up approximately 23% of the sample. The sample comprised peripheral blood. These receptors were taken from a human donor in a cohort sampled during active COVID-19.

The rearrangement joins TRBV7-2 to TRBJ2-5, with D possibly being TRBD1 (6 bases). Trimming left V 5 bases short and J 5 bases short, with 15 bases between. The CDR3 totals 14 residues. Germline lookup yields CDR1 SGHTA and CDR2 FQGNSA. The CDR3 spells CASSQTGKLETQYF. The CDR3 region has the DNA TGTGCCAGCAGCCAAACAGGGAAGTTGGAGACCCAGTACTTC.

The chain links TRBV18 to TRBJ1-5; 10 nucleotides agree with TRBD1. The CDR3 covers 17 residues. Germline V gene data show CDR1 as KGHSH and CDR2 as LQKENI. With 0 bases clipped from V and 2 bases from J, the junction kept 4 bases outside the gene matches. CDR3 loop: CASSPPGQGIRNQPQHF. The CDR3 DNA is TGTGCCAGCTCACCACCGGGACAGGGGATTCGCAATCAGCCCCAGCATTTT.

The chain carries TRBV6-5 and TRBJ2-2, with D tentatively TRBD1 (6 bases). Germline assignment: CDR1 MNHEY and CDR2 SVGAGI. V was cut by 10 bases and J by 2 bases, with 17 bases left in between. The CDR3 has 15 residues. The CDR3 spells CATPNREPNTGELFF. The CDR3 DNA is TGTGCCACCCCGAACAGGGAACCTAACACCGGGGAGCTGTTTTTT.

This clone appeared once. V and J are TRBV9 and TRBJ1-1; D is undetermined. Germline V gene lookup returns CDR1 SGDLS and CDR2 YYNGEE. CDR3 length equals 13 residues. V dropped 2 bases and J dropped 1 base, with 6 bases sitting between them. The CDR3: CASSVRQNTEAFF. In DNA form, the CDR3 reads TGTGCCAGCAGCGTTAGACAGAACACTGAAGCTTTCTTT.

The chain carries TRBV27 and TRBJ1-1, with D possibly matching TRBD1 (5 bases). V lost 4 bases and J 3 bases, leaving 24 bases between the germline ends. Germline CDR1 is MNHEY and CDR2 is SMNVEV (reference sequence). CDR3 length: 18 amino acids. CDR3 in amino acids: CASSSRPVGGTWYTEAFF. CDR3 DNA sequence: TGTGCCAGCAGTTCCCGACCTGTGGGGGGGACGTGGTACACTGAAGCTTTCTTT.